The rows below give T cell receptor beta chains drawn from one sample of a study of cytomegalovirus exposure and HLA in healthy donors. The protocol was immunoSEQ multiplex PCR, while the TCRdb copy is restricted to in-frame clones and leaves out a portion. The ten most abundant clones cover less than 2% of a sample with approximately 70,000 clones. Sequencing was done on a sample of PBMCs. The receptors here all came from a woman aged 25 to 39 in good health and CMV-seronegative. The conserved cysteine and the conserved F or W are not part of the CDR3 here.

TRBV29-1 SPGGFDNEQF
TRBV7-9 ASSLQTGQSYEQY
TRBV29-1 SVVRGSYEQY
TRBV19 ASSTGRRGGTEAF
TRBV7-9 ASSLGLSERETQY
TRBV4-1 ASSSQGMNTEAF
TRBV6-5 ASKVSGLSDEQF
TRBV18 ASSRGTDVNTEAF
TRBV9 ASSLTGSNQPQH
TRBV14 ASSHLGQGGSTEAF
TRBV5-1 ASRVQGASNEQF
TRBV7-2 ASVRGFVEETQY
TRBV20-1 SASVADTQY
TRBV27 ASSLSRQYGYT
TRBV6-5 ASSRDRGAYEQY
TRBV4-3 ASSHGISGNTIY
TRBV18 ASSQSGFSEQY
TRBV6-6 ATTDSSSNQPQH
TRBV19 ASSLIHRVGTEAF
TRBV9 ASSGGLRVEKLF
TRBV4-2 ASSQEGSGVPYEQY
TRBV7-8 ASTKGVGTEAF
TRBV27 ASSLGRAADTQY
TRBV6-1 ASSEVLAGGPRFHEQY
TRBV19 ASSHYRGTGNEQF
TRBV19 ASSVVGTTTYEQY
TRBV7-2 ASSPFGEQY
TRBV6-6 ASSPREFSYGYT
TRBV9 ASSVGDRGQETQY
TRBV30 AWSGGTGGQPQH